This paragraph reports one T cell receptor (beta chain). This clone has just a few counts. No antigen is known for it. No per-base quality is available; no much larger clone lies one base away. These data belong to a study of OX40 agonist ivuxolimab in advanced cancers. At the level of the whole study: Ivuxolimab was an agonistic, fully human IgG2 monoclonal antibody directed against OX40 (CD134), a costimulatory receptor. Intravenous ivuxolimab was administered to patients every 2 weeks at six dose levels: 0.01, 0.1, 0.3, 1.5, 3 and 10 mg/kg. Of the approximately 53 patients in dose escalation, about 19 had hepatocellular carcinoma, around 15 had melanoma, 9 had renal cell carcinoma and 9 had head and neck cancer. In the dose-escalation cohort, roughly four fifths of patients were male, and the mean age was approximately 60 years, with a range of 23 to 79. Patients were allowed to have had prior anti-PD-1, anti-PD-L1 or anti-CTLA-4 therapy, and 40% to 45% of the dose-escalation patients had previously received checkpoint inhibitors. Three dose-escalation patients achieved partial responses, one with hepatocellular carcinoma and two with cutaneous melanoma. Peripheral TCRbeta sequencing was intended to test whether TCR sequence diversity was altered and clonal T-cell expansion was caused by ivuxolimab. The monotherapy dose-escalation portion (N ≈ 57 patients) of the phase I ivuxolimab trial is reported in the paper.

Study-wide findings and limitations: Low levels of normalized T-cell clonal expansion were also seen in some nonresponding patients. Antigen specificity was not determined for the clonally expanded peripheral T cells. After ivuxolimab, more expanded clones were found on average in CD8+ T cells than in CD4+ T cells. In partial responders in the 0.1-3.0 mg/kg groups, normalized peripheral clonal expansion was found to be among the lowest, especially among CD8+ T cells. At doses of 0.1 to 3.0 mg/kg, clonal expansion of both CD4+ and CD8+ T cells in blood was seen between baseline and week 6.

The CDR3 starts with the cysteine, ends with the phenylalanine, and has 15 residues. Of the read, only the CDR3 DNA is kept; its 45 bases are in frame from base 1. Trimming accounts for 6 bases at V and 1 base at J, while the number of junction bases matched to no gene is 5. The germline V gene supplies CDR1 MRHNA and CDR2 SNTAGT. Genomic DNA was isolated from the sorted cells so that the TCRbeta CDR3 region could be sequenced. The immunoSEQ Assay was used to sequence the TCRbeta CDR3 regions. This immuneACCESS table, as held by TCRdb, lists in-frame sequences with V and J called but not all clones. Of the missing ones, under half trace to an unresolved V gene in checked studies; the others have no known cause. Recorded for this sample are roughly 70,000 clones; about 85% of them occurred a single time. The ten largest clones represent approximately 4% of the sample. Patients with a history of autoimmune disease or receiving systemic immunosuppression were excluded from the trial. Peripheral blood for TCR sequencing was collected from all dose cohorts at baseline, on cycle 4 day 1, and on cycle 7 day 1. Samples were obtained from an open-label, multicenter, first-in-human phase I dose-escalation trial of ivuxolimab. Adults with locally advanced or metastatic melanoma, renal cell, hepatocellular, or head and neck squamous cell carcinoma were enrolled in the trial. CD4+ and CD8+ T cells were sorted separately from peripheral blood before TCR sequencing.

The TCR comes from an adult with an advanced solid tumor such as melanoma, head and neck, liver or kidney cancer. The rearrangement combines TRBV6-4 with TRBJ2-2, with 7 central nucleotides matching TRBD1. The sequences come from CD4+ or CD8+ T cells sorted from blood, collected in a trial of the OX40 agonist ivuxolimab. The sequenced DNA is TGTGCCAGCAGAGCCGGGACAGAGAACACCGGGGAGCTGTTTTTT. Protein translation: CASRAGTENTGELFF.